This T cell receptor beta chain was identified during a study of cytomegalovirus exposure and HLA in healthy donors. Study information: A previous analysis identified about 110 million unique TCR beta sequences derived from roughly 180 million T cells. Around 86 million unique TCRs, all from HLA-typed donors, were included in an early release of the data. Findings of the study overall: The analysis excluded some indistinguishable V segments, including TRBV6-2 and TRBV6-3.

A remark on this clone: What it binds is unknown. One junction end does not reproduce the germline sequence, and a read error may be involved.

The study ran its PCR with 60 Vbeta and 13 Jbeta primers. Some clones are missing from TCRdb's copy, which holds only in-frame ones; the method was immunoSEQ multiplex PCR. The table has under 200,000 clones, 79% seen once; the top ten hold approximately 0.69%. The V gene's germline CDR1 is GTSNPN and CDR2 SVGIG (reference sequence). This CDR3 is 11 amino acids long. Sequencing was performed on PBMCs. This sequence was found in a woman in her thirties or forties in good health and CMV-seronegative. J is TRBJ1-5 and V is TRBV30, with a possible D match to TRBD1 (5 bases). The CDR3: CAGLTHQPQHF. CDR3 bases: TGTGCGGGGCTAACCCATCAACCCCAGCATTTT.